These T cell receptor beta chains were read from a single sample in a study of cytomegalovirus exposure and HLA in healthy donors. This table comes from immunoSEQ multiplex PCR, and its TCRdb copy is limited to in-frame clones, with some not included. The sample has roughly 100,000 clones, around 77% seen once; the top ten hold about 4.1%. Sequencing input: PBMCs. The receptors derive from a man aged 50 to 60 in good health and CMV-seropositive. Each CDR3 is given with its conserved first and last residue. The order of the fields is clone size, J gene, V gene, CDR3 protein. Rows may omit the clone size; those that give it use once, few, many or a size class.

>-|TRBJ2-3|TRBV27
CASSPTTRFTDTQYF
>-|TRBJ2-2|TRBV6-1
CASRDRVLTGELFF
>-|TRBJ1-1|TRBV28
CASSASGFMNTEAFF
>-|TRBJ1-5|TRBV10-3
CASQRTGGNQPQHF
>-|TRBJ2-3|TRBV5-4
CASSRGQRGTDTQYF
>-|TRBJ2-7|TRBV7-9
CASSLWGDDEQYF
>-|TRBJ1-2|TRBV27
CASSLSGDIPTGGYTF
>-|TRBJ1-1|TRBV6-5
CASSSSDRAKAGEAFF
>-|TRBJ2-7|TRBV15
CATSPGGTSGLYEQYF
>-|TRBJ2-5|TRBV7-2
CASSLADRDGETQYF
>-|TRBJ2-1|TRBV29-1
CSSQGLVPTNEQFF
>-|TRBJ2-7|TRBV5-8
CASSSPRGAAGGEQYF
>once|TRBJ2-1|TRBV11-2
CASSLAGEYNEQFF
>few|TRBJ2-1|TRBV19
CASSRTGDIYNEQFF
>-|TRBJ2-5|TRBV28
CASGSSSRETQYF
>few|TRBJ2-7|TRBV7-2
CASSQDDRGSYEQYF
>-|TRBJ1-1|TRBV30
CAWSPGFANTEAFF
>-|TRBJ1-1|TRBV19
CASSIDEGQRAFF
>-|TRBJ2-3|TRBV5-7
CASTMGRLSTDTQYF
>-|TRBJ1-5|TRBV18
CASSPTNHGRQPQHF
>-|TRBJ2-1|TRBV7-2
CASNQPGRENNEQFF
>-|TRBJ2-5|TRBV15
CATSRGTSGGEETQYF
>few|TRBJ2-4|TRBV6-5
CASSYGTGSYIQYF
>-|TRBJ2-7|TRBV10-1
CASTPLTPRWSSYEQYF
>few|TRBJ1-3|TRBV6-6
CASSFSIQGNTIYF
>-|TRBJ1-1|TRBV6-6
CASNNPGGTEAFF
>-|TRBJ1-1|TRBV7-3
CASSPGGGLRLNTEAFF
>-|TRBJ2-7|TRBV11-2
CASSFRRGYEQYF
>-|TRBJ2-6|TRBV28
CASRTFTGRGSGANVLTF
>-|TRBJ2-3|TRBV11-3
CASSDRGDTDTQYF
>once|TRBJ1-2|TRBV30
CAWSQQGAYGYTF
>-|TRBJ1-2|TRBV29-1
CSVPGGRGYTF
>-|TRBJ2-3|TRBV7-3
CASSSRPGGTDTQYF
>once|TRBJ1-2|TRBV30
CAWSQGNGYGYTF
>-|TRBJ2-3|TRBV27
CASSLRQADTQYF
>-|TRBJ1-4|TRBV6-1
CASSEKGTKLFF
>few|TRBJ2-3|TRBV5-5
CASSLGQLSTDTQYF
>-|TRBJ2-2|TRBV5-1
CASSPGLEYSGELFF
>few|TRBJ2-7|TRBV5-1
CASSSSGTGGSEQYF
>few|TRBJ2-2|TRBV7-9
CASSPKIRLAGITGELFF
>-|TRBJ2-1|TRBV2
CASSGWTSGTYSYNEQFF
>-|TRBJ2-7|TRBV6-5
CASTGTTSCEQYF
>few|TRBJ2-1|TRBV7-8
CASSPGQVNEQFF
>-|TRBJ1-1|TRBV10-1
CASSVSGGDTEAFF
>-|TRBJ1-5|TRBV10-3
CATRDSNGSNQPQHF
>few|TRBJ1-5|TRBV11-1
CASSLAPSQPQHF
>once|TRBJ2-7|TRBV4-3
CASSQDFRRAGEQYF
>-|TRBJ1-3|TRBV10-3
CAISEGGNSGNTIYF
>few|TRBJ2-1|TRBV9
CASSPHDRGSYNEQFF
>-|TRBJ2-1|TRBV30
CAWTAGIAGGVGEQFF
>-|TRBJ2-1|TRBV7-9
CSSSLASGSRNEQFF
>-|TRBJ2-3|TRBV4-1
CASSQVQGFTDTQYF
>few|TRBJ1-2|TRBV7-9
CASSFTGTPTYGYTF
>once|TRBJ1-1|TRBV29-1
CSVDRENTEAFF
>once|TRBJ2-7|TRBV7-2
CAREEGSEQYF